This entry concerns a single T cell receptor beta chain. Participating donors were healthy, HIV-negative adults free of recent acute infections or vaccinations. Trimming took off 4 bases at V and 0 bases at J, with 7 bases between the two ends. Germline V gene data show CDR1 as SGHRS and CDR2 as YFSETQ. This CDR3 has 14 residues. The record originates from a study of shared clonotypes between healthy human individuals. The data were produced by immunoSEQ multiplex PCR, yet TCRdb's version contains in-frame clones alone and is incomplete. Seen here are 190,000 or so clones, approximately 62% observed once, and the top ten hold under 11%.

The sequenced sample consisted of memory CD4+ T cells sorted from blood. As for subset: CD45RA-negative fraction. The TCR comes from a man aged 30-40 years in good health. The chain recombines TRBV5-1 with TRBJ1-4; D is unresolved. The CDR3 loop is CASSRGSTNEKLFF. As DNA, the CDR3 is TGCGCCAGCAGCCGCGGGTCAACTAATGAAAAACTGTTTTTT.